This TCR beta chain came from a study of blood T cell repertoires in COVID-19 (dated by TCRdb to 2020 to 2021). A note on the overall study: Samples from collaborators originated in the United States, Italy and Spain and spanned both the acute and convalescent phases of COVID-19. The prospective study material was composed of cDNA or gDNA derived from T cells, B-cell-depleted T cells, or PBMCs. Subjects who had been exposed to COVID-19, were actively infected with it, or had recovered from it provided the deeply sampled blood TCRbeta repertoires that made up the dataset. The repertoires were released in a freely available public database meant as a resource for research on the immune response to SARS-CoV-2. The samples were drawn from the first 160 participants of the ongoing ImmuneRACE study and from 1,254 subjects provided by 6 global collaborators. Sample metadata almost always included a de-identified subject ID, COVID-19 status, age in years and sex. Where HLA class I and class II types were available, the types were taken from metadata supplied by the sample provider, not from assay-based typing.

The collaborating institutions used their own protocols to collect whole blood in K2EDTA tubes. For TCRbeta analysis, collaborators shipped samples as frozen whole blood, isolated PBMCs, or DNA extracted from either of those sample types. CDR1 SGHNT and CDR2 YYREEE are derived from the germline V gene (reference sequence). V is trimmed back by 6 bases and J by 6 bases, and the junction contains 4 bases that no gene match accounts for. Its CDR3 holds 13 amino acids, cysteine through phenylalanine. The CDR3 DNA has 39 bases and is translated from base 1. TCRbeta CDR3 regions were amplified from genomic DNA using the immunoSEQ Assay, a bias-controlled multiplex PCR. In the authors' own workflow: The number of nucleated cells in each sample was estimated by amplification of reference gene primers within the assay. To quantify the absolute abundance of each unique TCRbeta CDR3 rearrangement, sequence reads were collapsed and filtered. For each sample, productive Simpson clonality was calculated by taking the square root of Simpson's diversity index across productive rearrangements. Entries here come from immuneACCESS through TCRdb and include only in-frame sequences with V and J called. Some clones fail to appear in such tables; in the studies checked, an unresolved V gene covers under half of the shortfall, and the cause of the remainder is unknown. The V and J calls and clone size were taken over from that table, and D and trimming were inferred from the DNA. Counted in this sample were about 200,000 clones; around 81% of them appeared once. The ten largest clones capture around 7.7% of the sample.

General findings and caveats noted by the study authors: The quantity of clinical and demographic metadata differed by source and by participant and was supplied without curation.

Notes on this clone: Its antigen target is currently unknown. Per-base qualities were not stored, and no clone one base away is much larger.

The clonotype originates from a woman aged 65 to 85 with acute or convalescent COVID-19. The chain was built from TRBV5-4 and TRBJ1-1, with 11 bases in between that match TRBD1. The sequenced material came from peripheral blood. The DNA sequence reads TGTGCCAGCACCAGGGGACAGGGGGCTGAAGCTTTCTTT. It translates as CASTRGQGAEAFF. Full variable domain (CDR3 extended with the reference TRBV5-4 and TRBJ1-1 proteins): ETGVTQSPTHLIKTRGQQVTLRCSSQSGHNTVSWYQQALGQGPQFIFQYYREEENGRGNFPPRFSGLQFPNYSSELNVNALELDDSALYLCASTRGQGAEAFFGQGTRLTVV.